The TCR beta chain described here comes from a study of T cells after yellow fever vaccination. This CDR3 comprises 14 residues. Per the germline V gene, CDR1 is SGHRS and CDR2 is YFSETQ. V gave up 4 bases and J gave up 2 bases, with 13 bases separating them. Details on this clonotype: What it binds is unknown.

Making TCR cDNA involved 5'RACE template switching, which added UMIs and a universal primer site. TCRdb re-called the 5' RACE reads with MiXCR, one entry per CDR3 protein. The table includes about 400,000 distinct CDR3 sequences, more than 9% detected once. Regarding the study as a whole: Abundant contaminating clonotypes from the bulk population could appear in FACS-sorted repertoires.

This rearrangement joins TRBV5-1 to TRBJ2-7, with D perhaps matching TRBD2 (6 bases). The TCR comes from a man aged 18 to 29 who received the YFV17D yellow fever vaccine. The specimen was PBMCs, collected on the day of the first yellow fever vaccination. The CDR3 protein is CASSPGDSAYEQYF. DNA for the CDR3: TGCGCCAGCAGCCCGGGGGACTCCGCCTACGAGCAGTACTTC.